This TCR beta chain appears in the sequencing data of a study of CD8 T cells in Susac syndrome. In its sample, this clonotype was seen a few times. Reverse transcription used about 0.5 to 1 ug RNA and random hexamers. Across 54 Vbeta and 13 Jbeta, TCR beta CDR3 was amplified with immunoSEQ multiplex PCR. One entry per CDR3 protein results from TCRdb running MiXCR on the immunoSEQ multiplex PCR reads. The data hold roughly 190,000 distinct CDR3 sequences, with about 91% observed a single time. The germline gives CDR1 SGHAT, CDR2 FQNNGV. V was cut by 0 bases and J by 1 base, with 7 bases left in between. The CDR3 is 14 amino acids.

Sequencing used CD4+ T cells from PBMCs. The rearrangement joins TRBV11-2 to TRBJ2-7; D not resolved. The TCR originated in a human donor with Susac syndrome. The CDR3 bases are TGTGCCAGCAGCTTAGATAGGTTGTCCTACGAGCAGTACTTC. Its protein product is CASSLDRLSYEQYF.